This T cell receptor (beta chain) appears in the sequencing data of a study of PD-1 blockade in classical Hodgkin lymphoma. About the research overall: Nivolumab 3 mg/kg was given intravenously every 2 weeks. Whole-study results and caveats: Complete responders entered with baseline diversity on par with newly diagnosed patients, the results showed. Reports described newly diagnosed patients as having lower baseline TCR diversity than healthy donors.

About this clone: Its antigen is still unknown.

The repertoire was sequenced with immunoSEQ multiplex PCR; TCRdb's copy has only in-frame clones and lacks some. This sample has around 40,000 clones, with around 71% found just once. All trial patients relapsed after autologous stem cell transplantation. Under best response, outcomes were complete response, partial response or progressive disease. This clonotype was obtained from a human donor with classical Hodgkin lymphoma. The sequencing here drew on peripheral blood mononuclear cells (PBMCs), taken at baseline.

CDR3 loop: CASSQGNEQYF. CDR3 in DNA: TGTGCCAGCAGCCAAGGCAACGAGCAGTACTTC. The J gene is TRBJ2-7, the V gene TRBV14; D gene ambiguous. The CDR3 has 11 residues. The V end lost 1 base, the J end lost 5 bases, and 3 bases lay between the germline ends. Germline V gives CDR1 SGHDN, CDR2 FVKESK.